The 30 T cell receptor beta chains listed next were all sequenced from one sample in a study of shared clonotypes between healthy human individuals. Libraries were prepared by immunoSEQ multiplex PCR; TCRdb keeps only in-frame clonotypes and omits some of them. Of more than 2 million clones in the sample, approximately 95% were seen once. Terminally differentiated effector memory CD45RA+ cells were excluded from the naive CD8 cells, which were CD45RO-negative and positively selected for CCR7. The sequencing input was naive CD8+ T cells sorted from blood. The receptor set was obtained from a man aged 18 to 29 in good health.

The V gene is TRBV5-1, the J gene TRBJ1-1; D ambiguous. Trimming took 0 bases from V and 8 from J, leaving 11 bases between them. The CDR3 consists of 13 residues. CDR1 is SGHRS and CDR2 is YFSETQ in the germline V gene. The CDR3 is CASSLDLESEAFF. The CDR3 DNA reads TGCGCCAGCAGCTTGGACCTTGAGTCAGAAGCTTTCTTT.

The chain carries TRBV10-2 and TRBJ2-7; no definite D call. V gave up 5 bases and J gave up 3 bases, with 8 bases separating them. The CDR3 sequence is 12 residues long. CDR1 and CDR2 (germline): WSHSY, SAAADI. CDR3: CASSSFFYEQYF. Written as DNA, the CDR3 is TGCGCCAGCAGTTCCTTCTTCTACGAGCAGTACTTC.

The CDR3 reads CASSTGTEQQYF. CDR3 sequence (DNA): TGTGCCAGCAGCACAGGGACAGAGCAGCAGTACTTC. The J gene is TRBJ2-7, the V gene TRBV13; 7 bases are a match to TRBD1. V was pared by 5 bases and J by 8 bases, with 6 bases of the junction left unmatched. This CDR3 is 12 amino acids long. Germline values: CDR1 PRHDT, CDR2 FYEKMQ (reference sequence).

This chain connects TRBV5-1 to TRBJ1-1; 8 bases are shared with TRBD1. The CDR3 length is 16 residues. Germline-derived CDR1 and CDR2 are SGHRS and YFSETQ. V lost 1 base, J lost 0 bases, and 5 bases stayed unmatched. CDR3 DNA: TGCGCCAGCAGCTTGACGGGACAGGCGCTGAACACTGAAGCTTTCTTT. Translated: CASSLTGQALNTEAFF.

The gene calls are TRBV7-9 and TRBJ2-3, with 14 positions matching TRBD2. The CDR3 covers 18 residues. Trimming removed 4 bases from V and 5 bases from J; junction bases left unmatched: 11. Germline V gene sequence: CDR1 SEHNR, CDR2 FQNEAQ (reference sequence). The CDR3 region has the DNA TGTGCCAGCAGCTCACCCGGACTAGCGGGGGGATCCGGAGATACGCAGTATTTT. This sequence encodes CASSSPGLAGGSGDTQYF.

V and J are TRBV11-2 and TRBJ2-2; D gene uncertain. CDR1 and CDR2 (germline): SGHAT, FQNNGV. This CDR3 has 14 residues. Trimming shortened V by 1 base and J by 5 bases, and 8 bases separated the two germline ends. The chain's CDR3 is CASSLVWQTGELFF. For the CDR3, the DNA is TGTGCCAGCAGCTTAGTATGGCAAACCGGGGAGCTGTTTTTT.

V gene TRBV27 combines with J gene TRBJ2-1; D gene unclear. The V end lost 7 bases, the J end lost 4 bases, and 17 bases lay between the germline ends. CDR1 MNHEY and CDR2 SMNVEV come from the germline V gene (reference sequence). The CDR3 extends over 15 amino acids. The CDR3 nucleotides read TGTGCCAGCACGCCGACCCTGGAATTTTACAATGAGCAGTTCTTC. It encodes CASTPTLEFYNEQFF.

The chain carries TRBV7-9 and TRBJ1-1, with D perhaps TRBD1 (5 bases). The germline gives CDR1 SEHNR, CDR2 FQNEAQ (reference sequence). The CDR3 is made up of 17 amino acids. The ends were cut back, 1 base at V and 0 bases at J, with 15 bases in the middle. The CDR3 region is CASSLVQGGRLNTEAFF. DNA for the CDR3: TGTGCCAGCAGCTTAGTTCAGGGAGGGAGATTGAACACTGAAGCTTTCTTT.

Worth noting for this clone: The same CDR3 also results from other DNA sequences found in this sample. The genes are TRBV9 and TRBJ1-2; D remains ambiguous. V was trimmed by 0 bases and J by 2 bases, leaving 8 bases between them. CDR3 length: 14 residues. Germline V lookup: CDR1 SGDLS, CDR2 YYNGEE. The CDR3 bases are TGTGCCAGCAGCGTAGCGGACGGGAACTATGGCTACACCTTC. Protein sequence: CASSVADGNYGYTF. Drawing the rest from reference TRBV9 and TRBJ1-2, the complete variable domain is DSGVTQTPKHLITATGQRVTLRCSPRSGDLSVYWYQQSLDQGLQFLIQYYNGEERAKGNILERFSAQQFPDLHSELNLSSLELGDSALYFCASSVADGNYGYTFGSGTRLTVV.

This clone occurred once. V usage is TRBV15 and J usage is TRBJ2-5; D perhaps matches TRBD2 (6 bases). With 3 bases removed from V and 5 bases from J, the gap between germline ends came to 10 bases. Germline CDR1 LNHNV, CDR2 YYDKDF (reference sequence). The CDR3 runs to 13 residues. The CDR3 region is CATSSWAGETQYF. The CDR3 bases are TGTGCCACCAGCAGTTGGGCGGGGGAGACCCAGTACTTC.

About this clone: A read error may explain this, as a much larger clone is one base away. Other nucleotide sequences from this sample produce the same CDR3. CDR3 nucleotide sequence: TGTGCCAGCAGCTCAGGCTACGAGCAGTACTTC. It specifies CASSSGYEQYF. The chain is built from TRBV5-6 and TRBJ2-7, with no clear D. The CDR3 consists of 11 residues. CDR1 and CDR2 (germline): SGHDT, YYEEEE. V dropped 3 bases and J dropped 3 bases, with 4 bases sitting between them.

The genes are TRBV7-9 and TRBJ2-3; 7 bases are shared with TRBD1. V gave up 5 bases and J gave up 0 bases; unmatched junction bases: 11. The V gene's germline CDR1 is SEHNR and CDR2 FQNEAQ (reference sequence). The CDR3 totals 17 residues. CDR3 nucleotides: TGTGCCAGCAGCCCCCCCCGACAGGGTCCCAGCACAGATACGCAGTATTTT. Its translation is CASSPPRQGPSTDTQYF.

J is TRBJ2-7 and V is TRBV28, with 12 bases lining up with TRBD1. Germline loops: CDR1 MDHEN, CDR2 SYDVKM. The CDR3 has 16 amino acids. After removal of 7 bases from V and 4 bases from J, the junction contained 11 bases not matched to a gene. Written as DNA, the CDR3 is TGTGCCAGCAACCGGGACAGGGGGCGAATGGAGTACGAGCAGTACTTC. It specifies CASNRDRGRMEYEQYF.

This rearrangement joins TRBV6-5 to TRBJ1-2, with D perhaps TRBD1 (5 bases). The CDR3 runs to 15 residues. V gave up 2 bases and J gave up 3 bases, with 13 bases separating them. CDR1 and CDR2 (germline): MNHEY, SVGAGI. This chain's CDR3 is CASSYVPGDHYGYTF. The CDR3 DNA follows: TGTGCCAGCAGTTACGTCCCGGGGGATCACTATGGCTACACCTTC.

The chain is built from TRBV7-9 and TRBJ2-3, with TRBD2 matching 10 bases. Trimming removed 4 bases from V and 2 bases from J; junction bases left unmatched: 9. The CDR3 loop spans 17 amino acids. Germline assignment: CDR1 SEHNR and CDR2 FQNEAQ (reference sequence). For the CDR3, the DNA is TGTGCCAGCAGCTCGGTTCTAGCGGGAGTGATCACAGATACGCAGTATTTT. As protein: CASSSVLAGVITDTQYF.

This clone was seen once. The V and J genes are TRBV5-6 and TRBJ2-1, with 14 bases matching TRBD2. Trimming cost V 4 bases and J 8 bases; bases outside gene matches: 8. CDR1 and CDR2 (germline): SGHDT, YYEEEE. The CDR3 has 16 residues. CDR3 sequence (DNA): TGTGCCAGCAGCCCACGGACTAGCGGGGGGAGTCATGAGCAGTTCTTC. Protein: CASSPRTSGGSHEQFF.

With respect to this clone: Other DNA sequences in the same sample also yield this CDR3. This chain connects TRBV20-1 to TRBJ2-7, with D unresolved. Germline-derived CDR1 and CDR2 are DFQATT and SNEGSKA (reference sequence). The germline V and J ends were trimmed by 0 bases and 4 bases, with 4 bases remaining between them. The length of the CDR3 is 11 residues. The CDR3 reads CSAREGYEQYF. CDR3 bases: TGCAGTGCTAGAGAGGGTTACGAGCAGTACTTC.

The chain joins TRBV20-1 to TRBJ2-7; no clear D. Germline CDR1 and CDR2: DFQATT and SNEGSKA (reference sequence). V lost 6 bases to trimming and J lost 4 bases, with 10 bases between them. The CDR3 has 11 residues. The CDR3 DNA reads TGCAGTGCCAAGGCGTTATACGAGCAGTACTTC. This codes for CSAKALYEQYF.

Turning to this clone: Within the sample, other DNA sequences also encode this same CDR3. The chain joins TRBV7-9 to TRBJ1-5; D unclear. V was clipped by 1 base and J by 0 bases, with 7 bases between them. The CDR3 is 15 amino acids. Germline-derived CDR1 and CDR2 are SEHNR and FQNEAQ (reference sequence). The CDR3 region has the DNA TGTGCCAGCAGCTTAGGCACCGATAGCAATCAGCCCCAGCATTTT. Protein product: CASSLGTDSNQPQHF. Combining the CDR3 with reference TRBV7-9 and TRBJ1-5 gives the whole variable domain DTGVSQNPRHKITKRGQNVTFRCDPISEHNRLYWYRQTLGQGPEFLTYFQNEAQLEKSRLLSDRFSAERPKGSFSTLEIQRTEQGDSAMYLCASSLGTDSNQPQHFGDGTRLSIL.

V and J are TRBV4-1 and TRBJ2-7, with TRBD1 matching over 9 bases. V was clipped by 2 bases and J by 3 bases; unmatched bases: 11. This CDR3 is built from 17 residues. Germline values: CDR1 MGHRA, CDR2 YSYEKL. CDR3 sequence (DNA): TGCGCCAGCAGCCAATATACAGGGGGCGAAAGTTTCTACGAGCAGTACTTC. Amino acid sequence: CASSQYTGGESFYEQYF.

This chain uses TRBV19 with TRBJ1-4, with D hard to call. Germline CDR1 reads LNHDA; CDR2 reads SQIVND (reference sequence). The ends were cut back, 3 bases at V and 8 bases at J, with 13 bases in the middle. The CDR3 contains 14 residues. This chain's CDR3 is CASSMLALEEKLFF. The DNA of the CDR3 is TGTGCCAGTAGTATGCTGGCATTGGAGGAAAAACTGTTTTTT. Supplemented by reference TRBV19 and TRBJ1-4, the full variable domain reads DGGITQSPKYLFRKEGQNVTLSCEQNLNHDAMYWYRQDPGQGLRLIYYSQIVNDFQKGDIAEGYSVSREKKESFPLTVTSAQKNPTAFYLCASSMLALEEKLFFGSGTQLSVL.

CDR3 DNA: TGTGCCAGCAGTTCCATAGCGGTTAGCACAGATACGCAGTATTTT. It specifies CASSSIAVSTDTQYF. The J gene is TRBJ2-3, the V gene TRBV27, with a possible D match to TRBD2 (6 bases). Between the trimmed V and J ends, which lost 4 bases and 0 bases, there was a span of 11 bases. The CDR3 sequence is 15 residues long. Per germline, CDR1 MNHEY and CDR2 SMNVEV (reference sequence).

This rearrangement joins TRBV11-1 to TRBJ2-3; 8 positions match TRBD2. Germline-derived CDR1 and CDR2 are SGHAT and FQDESV (reference sequence). The V and J ends lost 5 bases and 3 bases, in that order; junction bases with no gene match: 7. The CDR3 runs to 15 residues. Written as DNA, the CDR3 is TGTGCCAGCAGCGAGACCAGCGGGGGTACAGATACGCAGTATTTT. This codes for CASSETSGGTDTQYF.

V usage is TRBV6-6 and J usage is TRBJ2-5, with 7 bases lining up with TRBD1. The CDR3 is made up of 14 amino acids. Per germline, CDR1 MNHNY and CDR2 SVGAGI (reference sequence). With V trimmed by 6 bases and J by 4 bases, 8 bases remained unmatched. DNA of the CDR3: TGTGCCAGCAGGCCTGGGGACAGTTTAGAGACCCAGTACTTC. Its translation is CASRPGDSLETQYF.

J is TRBJ2-7 and V is TRBV4-3; 7 bases are a match to TRBD1. The CDR3 has 15 amino acids. Germline CDR1 reads LGHNA; CDR2 reads YSLEER. V dropped 6 bases and J dropped 2; count of bases not matched to a gene: 10. This CDR3 is CASSPRVQGPYEQYF. In nucleotides, the CDR3 is TGCGCCAGCAGTCCCCGGGTACAGGGGCCCTACGAGCAGTACTTC.

The chain is built from TRBV5-1 and TRBJ2-1; weak D call: TRBD2 (5 bases). Germline CDR1 and CDR2: SGHRS and YFSETQ. V dropped 2 bases and J dropped 0 bases, with 9 bases sitting between them. This CDR3 region has 15 residues. The CDR3 protein is CASSFRDSSYNEQFF. The CDR3 nucleotides are TGCGCCAGCAGCTTCCGGGATAGCTCCTACAATGAGCAGTTCTTC.

This clone was recorded once. This rearrangement joins TRBV10-3 to TRBJ2-3; 8 nucleotides line up with TRBD2. This CDR3 has 13 amino acids. Germline V CDR1 and CDR2: ENHRY, SYGVKD. Unmatched junction bases numbered 2, after V lost 9 bases and J lost 0 bases. This CDR3 is CAIGGGSTDTQYF. The CDR3 nucleotides read TGTGCCATTGGCGGGGGGAGCACAGATACGCAGTATTTT.

The sample holds one count of this clone. V and J are TRBV14 and TRBJ2-7; maybe TRBD1 (5 bases). The CDR3 is 15 amino acids. Trimming pared 0 bases from V and 6 bases from J, leaving 15 bases between. Germline-derived CDR1 and CDR2 are SGHDN and FVKESK. The CDR3 spells CASSQEVGRLGEQYF. DNA for the CDR3: TGTGCCAGCAGCCAAGAGGTGGGGCGTTTGGGCGAGCAGTACTTC.

Points on this clone: At one end the junction does not follow the germline gene, possibly because of a read error. The chain carries TRBV7-7 and TRBJ2-7; no clear D gene. Per germline, CDR1 SSHAT and CDR2 FNYEAQ (reference sequence). The CDR3 length is 14 residues. This chain's CDR3 is CASSLDIGSYEQYF. The CDR3 DNA follows: TGTGCTAGCAGCTTAGATATAGGCTCCTACGAGCAGTACTTC. Drawing the rest from reference TRBV7-7 and TRBJ2-7, the complete variable domain is GAGVSQSPRYKVTKRGQDVTLRCDPISSHATLYWYQQALGQGPEFLTYFNYEAQPDKSGLPSDRFSAERPEGSISTLTIQRTEQRDSAMYRCASSLDIGSYEQYFGPGTRLTVT.

V gene TRBV27 combines with J gene TRBJ2-7, with 7 bases that match TRBD2. The CDR3 totals 13 residues. After removal of 6 bases from V and 3 bases from J, the junction contained 5 bases not matched to a gene. From germline, CDR1 is MNHEY and CDR2 SMNVEV (reference sequence). The CDR3 region has the DNA TGTGCCAGCAGCCCCCGGGGGGTCTACGAGCAGTACTTC. This encodes CASSPRGVYEQYF.